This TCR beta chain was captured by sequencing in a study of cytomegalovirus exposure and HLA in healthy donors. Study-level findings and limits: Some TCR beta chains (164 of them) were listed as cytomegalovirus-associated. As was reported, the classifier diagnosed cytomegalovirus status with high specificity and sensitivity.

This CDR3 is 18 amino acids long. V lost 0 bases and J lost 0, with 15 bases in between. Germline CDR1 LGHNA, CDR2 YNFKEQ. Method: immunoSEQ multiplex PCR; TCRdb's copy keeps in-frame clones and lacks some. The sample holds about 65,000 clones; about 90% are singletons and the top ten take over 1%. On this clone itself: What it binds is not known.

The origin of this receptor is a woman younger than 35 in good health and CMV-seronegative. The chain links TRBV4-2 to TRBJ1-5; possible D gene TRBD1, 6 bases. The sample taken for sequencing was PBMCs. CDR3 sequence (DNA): TGTGCCAGCAGCCAAGAATATTACAGGACAGATAGCAATCAGCCCCAGCATTTT. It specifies CASSQEYYRTDSNQPQHF.